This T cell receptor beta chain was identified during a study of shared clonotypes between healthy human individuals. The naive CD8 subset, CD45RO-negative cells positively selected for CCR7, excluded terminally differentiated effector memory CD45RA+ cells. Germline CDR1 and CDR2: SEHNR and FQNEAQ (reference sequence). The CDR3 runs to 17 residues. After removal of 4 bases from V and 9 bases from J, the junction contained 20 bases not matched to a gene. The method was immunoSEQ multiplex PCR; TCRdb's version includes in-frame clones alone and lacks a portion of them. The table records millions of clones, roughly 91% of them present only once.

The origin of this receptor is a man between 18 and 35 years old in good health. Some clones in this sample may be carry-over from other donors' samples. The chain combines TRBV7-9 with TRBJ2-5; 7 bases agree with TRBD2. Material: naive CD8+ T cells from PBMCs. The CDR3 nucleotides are TGTGCCAGCAGCTCCGGTGACCCAGTCAGCGGGGTGTGGGCCCAGTACTTC. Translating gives CASSSGDPVSGVWAQYF. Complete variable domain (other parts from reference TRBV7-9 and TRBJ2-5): DTGVSQNPRHKITKRGQNVTFRCDPISEHNRLYWYRQTLGQGPEFLTYFQNEAQLEKSRLLSDRFSAERPKGSFSTLEIQRTEQGDSAMYLCASSSGDPVSGVWAQYFGPGTRLLVL.